The sequence of this T cell receptor beta chain was determined in a study of OX40 agonist ivuxolimab in advanced cancers. Notes on the study in general: There was clonal expansion of CD4+ and CD8+ blood T cells by week 6 at 0.1 to 3.0 mg/kg.

Regarding this clone: What it binds is unknown.

The CDR3 sequence is 15 residues long. The germline V gene has CDR1 MDHEN and CDR2 SYDVKM. After removal of 5 bases from V and 3 bases from J, the junction contained 8 bases not matched to a gene. Only in-frame clones appear in the TCRdb table, and some are missing; sequencing was by immunoSEQ multiplex PCR. The sample comprises tens of thousands of clones, roughly 77% of which are singletons, and about 0.69% rests with the top ten. This TCR derives from an adult with an advanced solid tumor such as melanoma, head and neck, liver or kidney cancer. V and J are TRBV28 and TRBJ2-5, with 8 bases matching TRBD2. Sequences were derived from CD4+ or CD8+ T cells sorted from blood, sampled in a trial of the OX40 agonist ivuxolimab. CDR3 nucleotides: TGTGCCAGCAGTCTCCCGGGGGGACTAGAAGAGACCCAGTACTTC. Its protein product is CASSLPGGLEETQYF.